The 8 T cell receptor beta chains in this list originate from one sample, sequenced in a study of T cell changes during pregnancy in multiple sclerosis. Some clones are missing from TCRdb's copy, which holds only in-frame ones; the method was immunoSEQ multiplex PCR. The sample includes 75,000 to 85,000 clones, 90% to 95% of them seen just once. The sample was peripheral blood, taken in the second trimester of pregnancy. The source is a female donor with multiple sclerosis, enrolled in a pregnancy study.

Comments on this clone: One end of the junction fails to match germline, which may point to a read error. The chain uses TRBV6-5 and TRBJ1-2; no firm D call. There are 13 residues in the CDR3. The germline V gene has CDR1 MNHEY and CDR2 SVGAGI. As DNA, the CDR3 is TGTGCCAGCAGTTACTCGGCTAACTATGGCTGCACCTTC. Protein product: CASSYSANYGCTF.

This CDR3 is CASSMPRPDLSGVYEQYF. CDR3 coding DNA: TGTGCCAGTAGTATGCCCCGTCCGGACCTTAGCGGGGTATACGAGCAGTACTTC. The gene calls are TRBV19 and TRBJ2-7; the match to TRBD2 covers 8 bases. CDR3 length: 18 amino acids. With V trimmed by 3 bases and J by 4 bases, 17 bases remained unmatched. Germline CDR1 LNHDA, CDR2 SQIVND (reference sequence).

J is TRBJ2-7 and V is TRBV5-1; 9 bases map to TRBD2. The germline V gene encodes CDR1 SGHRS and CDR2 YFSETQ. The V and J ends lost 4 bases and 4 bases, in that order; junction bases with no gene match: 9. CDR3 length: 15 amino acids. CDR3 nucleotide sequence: TGCGCCAGCAGCCAAGGGGCCAGCGGGGGGTACGAGCAGTACTTC. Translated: CASSQGASGGYEQYF.

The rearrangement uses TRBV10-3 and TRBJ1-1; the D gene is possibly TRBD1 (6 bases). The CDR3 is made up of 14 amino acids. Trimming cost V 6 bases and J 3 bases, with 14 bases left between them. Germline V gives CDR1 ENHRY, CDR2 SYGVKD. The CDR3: CAIRVSGDDTEAFF. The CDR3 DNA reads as TGTGCCATCAGGGTTTCAGGGGATGACACTGAAGCTTTCTTT.

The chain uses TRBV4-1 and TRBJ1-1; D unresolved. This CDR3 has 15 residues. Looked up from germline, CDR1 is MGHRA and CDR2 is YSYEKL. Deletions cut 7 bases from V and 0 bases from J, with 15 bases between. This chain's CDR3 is CASTHLPSLNTEAFF. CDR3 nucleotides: TGCGCCAGCACCCACCTACCCTCCTTGAACACTGAAGCTTTCTTT.

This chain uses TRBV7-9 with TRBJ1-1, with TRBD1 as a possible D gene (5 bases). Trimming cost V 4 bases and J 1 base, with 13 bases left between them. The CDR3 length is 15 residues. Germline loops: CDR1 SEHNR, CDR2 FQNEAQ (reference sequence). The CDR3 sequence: CASSSSGAANTEAFF. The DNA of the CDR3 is TGTGCCAGCAGCTCAAGTGGGGCGGCGAACACTGAAGCTTTCTTT.

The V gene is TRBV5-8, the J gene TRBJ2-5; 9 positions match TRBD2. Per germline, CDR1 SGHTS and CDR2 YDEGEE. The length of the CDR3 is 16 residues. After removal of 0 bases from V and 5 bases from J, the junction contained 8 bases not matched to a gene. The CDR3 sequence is CASSLARRGGRETQYF. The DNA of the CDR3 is TGTGCCAGCAGCTTGGCCAGGCGGGGGGGCCGGGAGACCCAGTACTTC.

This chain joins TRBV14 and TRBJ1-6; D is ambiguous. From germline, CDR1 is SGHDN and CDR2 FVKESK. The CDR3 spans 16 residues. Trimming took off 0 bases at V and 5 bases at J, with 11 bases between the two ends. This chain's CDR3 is CASSQEVGRNNSPLHF. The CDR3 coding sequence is TGTGCCAGCAGCCAAGAGGTTGGCAGGAATAATTCACCCCTCCACTTT.